These 18 T cell receptor beta chains share one sample of origin, sequenced in a study of shared clonotypes between healthy human individuals. The table came from immunoSEQ multiplex PCR; TCRdb's copy has only in-frame clones and leaves some out. The sample consists of roughly 1,000,000 clones, 75% to 80% of them appearing once. Sequences were obtained from memory CD4+ T cells from PBMCs. The subset: CD45RA-negative fraction. All receptors come from a man between 18 and 35 years old in good health. Some clones in this sample may be carry-over from other donors' samples.

There are a few counts of this clone. The gene calls are TRBV10-3 and TRBJ2-5; 8 nucleotides align to TRBD2. The J segment lost 1 base and the V segment lost 0 bases, leaving 7 bases of the junction unmatched. The CDR3 runs to 17 residues. In germline, CDR1 is ENHRY, CDR2 SYGVKD. The CDR3 reads CAISESKGGGRQETQYF. Here the CDR3 DNA reads TGTGCCATCAGTGAGTCGAAAGGCGGGGGGCGCCAAGAGACCCAGTACTTC.

This clone was seen more than once but under ten times. The chain has TRBV11-2 and TRBJ2-7; 8 nucleotides align to TRBD1. J was trimmed by 2 bases and V by 1 base; bases with no gene match: 4. From germline, CDR1 is SGHAT and CDR2 FQNNGV. This CDR3 is 15 amino acids long. In nucleotides, the CDR3 is TGTGCCAGCAGCTTAGGGGGGACAGGTACCTACGAGCAGTACTTC. Protein product: CASSLGGTGTYEQYF.

This clone was seen ten or more times. The chain joins TRBV7-9 to TRBJ2-3; 10 nucleotides agree with TRBD1. CDR1 and CDR2 (germline): SEHNR, FQNEAQ (reference sequence). The CDR3 covers 16 residues. V shed 5 bases, J shed 2 bases, and the junction held 7 bases outside the gene matches. CDR3 sequence: CASSPWTGGDTDTQYF. The CDR3 DNA sequence: TGTGCCAGCAGCCCTTGGACAGGGGGGGACACAGATACGCAGTATTTT.

V and J are TRBV2 and TRBJ1-1; D unclear. Trimming pared 2 bases from V and 0 bases from J, leaving 13 bases between. The CDR3 totals 16 residues. Germline loops: CDR1 SNHLY, CDR2 FYNNEI. The CDR3 here is CASSERGVAMNTEAFF. In nucleotides, the CDR3 is TGTGCCAGCAGTGAACGGGGTGTAGCCATGAACACTGAAGCTTTCTTT.

A remark on this clone: Being one base from a much bigger clone, this may be a read error. The same CDR3 also results from other DNA sequences found in this sample. V usage is TRBV7-2 and J usage is TRBJ2-1, with 9 nucleotides matching TRBD2. The V segment lost 1 base and the J segment 5 bases; nucleotides outside the gene matches: 3. CDR1 is SGHTA, CDR2 FQGNSA, per germline. The length of the CDR3 is 15 residues. CDR3 DNA sequence: TGTGCCAGCAGCTTAGGGCTAGCGGGGAACAATGAGCAGTTCTTC. Protein product: CASSLGLAGNNEQFF.

The chain recombines TRBV6-5 with TRBJ1-1; 8 bases agree with TRBD1. J lost 10 bases, V lost 0 bases, and 13 bases had no gene match. CDR1 and CDR2 (germline): MNHEY, SVGAGI. This CDR3 region has 16 residues. This chain's CDR3 is CASSYSYQGARGSAFF. DNA for the CDR3: TGTGCCAGCAGTTACTCGTACCAGGGGGCGCGCGGTTCAGCTTTCTTT.

In regard to this clone: The same CDR3 can be traced to other DNA sequences in this sample. The J gene is TRBJ1-1, the V gene TRBV30; 11 positions match TRBD1. The CDR3 consists of 13 residues. The junction had 1 base not matched to a gene; V was cut back by 3 bases and J by 4 bases. Germline V gene sequence: CDR1 GTSNPN, CDR2 SVGIG (reference sequence). The CDR3 region is CAWRGTGGTEAFF. DNA for the CDR3: TGTGCCTGGAGAGGGACAGGGGGCACTGAAGCTTTCTTT.

V usage is TRBV5-1 and J usage is TRBJ2-5; D remains unclear. Germline CDR1 SGHRS, CDR2 YFSETQ. V lost 0 bases and J lost 5, with 8 bases in between. The CDR3 is 13 residues long. CDR3 nucleotide sequence: TGCGCCAGCAGCTTGGCCATTTCGGAGACCCAGTACTTC. Encoded protein: CASSLAISETQYF.

The chain is built from TRBV28 and TRBJ1-3, with D unclear. Germline-derived CDR1 and CDR2 are MDHEN and SYDVKM. V lost 2 bases and J lost 0, with 5 bases in between. CDR3 length: 14 residues. The CDR3 reads CASSLAPSGNTIYF. Here the CDR3 DNA reads TGTGCCAGCAGTTTAGCACCCTCTGGAAACACCATATATTTT.

This clone was seen only a few times. The rearrangement joins TRBV2 to TRBJ1-4; D is unclear. Germline CDR1 is SNHLY and CDR2 is FYNNEI. The CDR3 has 15 amino acids. The V gene lost 6 bases and the J gene lost 8 bases, with 19 bases spanning the gap. In nucleotides, the CDR3 is TGTGCCAGCAGGGGCCCCGGGAGTCGCGGGGAAAAACTGTTTTTT. This sequence encodes CASRGPGSRGEKLFF.

The V and J genes are TRBV7-2 and TRBJ2-7; TRBD2 agrees at 8 bases. This CDR3 is 15 amino acids long. Per the germline V gene, CDR1 is SGHTA and CDR2 is FQGNSA. V was clipped by 5 bases and J by 2 bases; unmatched bases: 8. In DNA, the CDR3 is TGTGCCAGCAGCGTGCTAGCGGGTAATACCTACGAGCAGTACTTC. This codes for CASSVLAGNTYEQYF.

With regard to this clone: This could be a read error, since a much larger clone is one nucleotide away. This chain connects TRBV6-5 to TRBJ1-5; no clear D gene. Trimming stripped 6 bases from V and 0 bases from J, with 6 bases between. The germline V gene has CDR1 MNHEY and CDR2 SVGAGI. The CDR3 has 13 residues. The CDR3 spells CASRYDSNQPQHF. The CDR3 region has the DNA TGTGCCAGCAGGTACGATAGCAATCAGCCCCAGCATTTT.

This chain links TRBV2 with TRBJ1-1; TRBD1 agrees at 11 bases. Germline values: CDR1 SNHLY, CDR2 FYNNEI. The J segment lost 3 bases and the V segment lost 5 bases, leaving 8 bases of the junction unmatched. This CDR3 is built from 16 residues. The CDR3 bases are TGTGCCAGCAGTAGGACCCGGGACAGGGGGTACACTGAAGCTTTCTTT. This gives the protein CASSRTRDRGYTEAFF.

The chain carries TRBV27 and TRBJ2-5; TRBD2 aligns across 13 bases. This CDR3 spans 16 amino acids. After removal of 5 bases from V and 2 bases from J, the junction contained 5 bases not matched to a gene. Germline V gene sequence: CDR1 MNHEY, CDR2 SMNVEV (reference sequence). The CDR3 bases are TGTGCCAGCAGTCCTGGACTAGCGGGAGAGCAAGAGACCCAGTACTTC. Translating gives CASSPGLAGEQETQYF.

The DNA for the CDR3 is TGTGCCAGCAGCTTTGGGGCAGGGAGCTCTGGAAACACCATATATTTT. Translated, it gives CASSFGAGSSGNTIYF. The chain carries TRBV5-4 and TRBJ1-3; TRBD1 might be the D (5 bases). Trimming left V 2 bases short and J 0 bases short, with 12 bases between. The germline V gene has CDR1 SGHNT and CDR2 YYREEE (reference sequence). The CDR3 runs 16 residues.

The chain links TRBV11-2 to TRBJ2-7; TRBD1 might be the D (8 bases). The germline V gene encodes CDR1 SGHAT and CDR2 FQNNGV. The CDR3 contains 16 residues. Trimming removed 5 bases from V and 0 bases from J, with 17 bases in between. The CDR3: CASSRGGQVSSYEQYF. DNA for the CDR3: TGTGCCAGCAGCAGGGGGGGACAGGTTAGCTCCTACGAGCAGTACTTC.

The chain combines TRBV7-3 with TRBJ2-1; 9 bases map to TRBD2. V shed 5 bases and J 9 bases; nucleotides not matched to a gene: 2. This CDR3 has 12 residues. In germline, CDR1 is SGHTA, CDR2 FQGTGA. Here the CDR3 DNA reads TGTGCCAGCAGCCAGACTAGCGGTGAGCAGTTCTTC. Its translation is CASSQTSGEQFF.

This clone is a singleton in its sample. The chain carries TRBV10-3 and TRBJ2-2; 8 nucleotides line up with TRBD2. Per the germline V gene, CDR1 is ENHRY and CDR2 is SYGVKD. This CDR3 contains 18 residues. The junction had 11 bases not matched to a gene; V was cut back by 2 bases and J by 3 bases. The DNA for the CDR3 is TGTGCCATCAGTGAGCGTACCCCCCGGACTAGCCACACCGGGGAGCTGTTTTTT. Its protein is CAISERTPRTSHTGELFF.